Each of the 9 T cell receptor beta chains below was sequenced from the same sample in a study of prognosis after radiotherapy for stage I lung cancer. The authors amplified TCR beta CDR3 from genomic DNA using two-round multiplex PCR. Primers targeting each individual TRBV and TRBJ gene were applied in first-round PCR. One entry per CDR3 protein, called by TCRdb with MiXCR from the multiplex PCR reads. The sample includes approximately 28,000 distinct CDR3 sequences, around 43% of them seen just once. Sequencing was performed on PBMCs, taken before or after stereotactic body radiation therapy (not recorded which). These receptors came from a donor older than 45 with non-small cell lung cancer.

This clonotype was detected many times. V usage is TRBV28 and J usage is TRBJ2-3; TRBD2 matches at 13 bases. V lost 5 bases to trimming and J lost 5 bases; unmatched junction nucleotides: 4. CDR1 and CDR2 (germline): MDHEN, SYDVKM. The CDR3 length is 15 residues. The DNA for the CDR3 is TGTGCCAGCAGTGTACTAGCGGGAGGGGGAGATACGCAGTATTTT. It specifies CASSVLAGGGDTQYF.

This sequence joins TRBV11-3 and TRBJ2-7, with 12 bases fitting TRBD2. V gave up 1 base and J gave up 5 bases; unmatched junction bases: 3. Germline assignment: CDR1 SGHNT and CDR2 YENEEA. The CDR3 extends over 15 amino acids. The CDR3 bases are TGTGCCAGCAGCTTAGGGGGACTAGCGGGCGACGAGCAGTACTTC. Translation: CASSLGGLAGDEQYF.

Comments on this clonotype: With only one base between it and a far larger clone, this is likely a read error. The V call is TRBV6-8, the J call TRBJ2-7, with D perhaps TRBD1 or TRBD2 (6 bases each). Per the germline V gene, CDR1 is MNHGY and CDR2 is SAAAGT. The CDR3 spans 13 residues. The CDR3 DNA follows: TGTGCCAGCGAGGGGGGCTACTCCTACGATCAGTACTTC. Amino acid sequence: CASEGGYSYDQYF.

The chain links TRBV19 to TRBJ2-3, with D possibly being TRBD1 (6 bases). The CDR3 runs to 13 residues. Germline V gene data show CDR1 as LNHDA and CDR2 as SQIVND (reference sequence). CDR3 loop: CSIRDTSTDTQYF. The DNA of the CDR3 is TGTTCCATTCGGGACACAAGCACAGATACGCAGTATTTT.

This clonotype has ten or more counts. J is TRBJ2-4 and V is TRBV7-2; D unresolved. The germline V and J ends were trimmed by 1 base and 6 bases, with 10 bases remaining between them. The germline V gene encodes CDR1 SGHTA and CDR2 FQGNSA. The CDR3 consists of 14 residues. The CDR3 here is CASSLDVGRNIQYF. The CDR3 DNA reads TGTGCCAGCAGCTTAGATGTAGGCCGAAACATTCAGTACTTC.

Ten or more counts support this clonotype. V usage is TRBV6-1 and J usage is TRBJ1-2; 7 bases are shared with TRBD1. The CDR3 extends over 13 amino acids. The V segment lost 7 bases and the J segment 2 bases; nucleotides outside the gene matches: 4. The germline CDR1 and CDR2 sequences are MNHNS and SASEGT. CDR3 amino acids: CASKWTGNYGYTF. The CDR3 coding sequence is TGTGCCAGCAAATGGACAGGCAACTATGGCTACACCTTC.

This clonotype was detected many times. The rearrangement links TRBV7-2 to TRBJ2-7, with D possibly matching TRBD2 (5 bases). This CDR3 comprises 13 residues. In germline, CDR1 is SGHTA, CDR2 FQGNSA. Trimming pared 5 bases from V and 4 bases from J, leaving 12 bases between. The CDR3 sequence: CASSPDLLYEQYF. The DNA for the CDR3 is TGTGCCAGCAGCCCGGACTTATTATACGAGCAGTACTTC.

Judged by abundance, this clonotype is medium-sized. The chain employs TRBV20-1 and TRBJ1-6; D is ambiguous. The CDR3 is made up of 14 amino acids. CDR1 DFQATT and CDR2 SNEGSKA come from the germline V gene (reference sequence). Trimming took 1 base from V and 8 from J, leaving 12 bases between them. The CDR3 bases are TGCAGTGCTAGAGTAGGACTCTCAGATTCACCCCTCCACTTT. Translating it yields CSARVGLSDSPLHF.

This clonotype occurred once. Written as DNA, the CDR3 is TGTGCCAGCAGGTGGACAGGGCCGACCGTTGAGCTGTTTTTT. This gives the protein CASRWTGPTVELFF. The chain joins TRBV6-1 to TRBJ2-2; TRBD1 aligns across 8 bases. The germline V gene has CDR1 MNHNS and CDR2 SASEGT. This CDR3 region has 14 residues. J gave up 11 bases and V 6 bases, and 11 bases lay outside the gene matches.